The 5 T cell receptor beta chains given below trace back to one sample, sequenced in a study of technical replicates of blood from a handful of donors. The assay was immunoSEQ multiplex PCR, and TCRdb's table has in-frame clones only and misses some. The repertoire holds 75,000 to 80,000 clones, 90% to 95% seen once, with about 0.38% in the top ten. Sequenced input: T cells isolated from PBMCs. These receptors came from a human donor in good health.

The chain recombines TRBV19 with TRBJ1-1; D perhaps matches TRBD1 (6 bases). Looked up from germline, CDR1 is LNHDA and CDR2 is SQIVND (reference sequence). V dropped 1 base and J dropped 0 bases, with 9 bases sitting between them. This CDR3 spans 15 amino acids. The CDR3 is CASSIVQGMNTEAFF. The CDR3 DNA reads TGTGCCAGTAGTATAGTTCAGGGGATGAACACTGAAGCTTTCTTT.

V is TRBV27 and J is TRBJ2-7, with 8 bases that match TRBD1. This CDR3 is 15 amino acids long. Germline V gives CDR1 MNHEY, CDR2 SMNVEV (reference sequence). V lost 2 bases and J lost 3; bases outside the gene matches: 6. CDR3 sequence (DNA): TGTGCCAGCAGTTTACCAGGACAGGGTGGCTACGAGCAGTACTTC. This sequence encodes CASSLPGQGGYEQYF.

This chain links TRBV5-1 with TRBJ2-1; 7 nucleotides line up with TRBD1. There are 16 residues in the CDR3. Germline lookup yields CDR1 SGHRS and CDR2 YFSETQ. V was clipped by 0 bases and J by 8 bases; unmatched bases: 11. CDR3 region: CASSLVRTGDGDEQFF. CDR3 bases: TGCGCCAGCAGCTTGGTTCGCACAGGGGATGGGGATGAGCAGTTCTTC. The whole variable domain, filled in from reference TRBV5-1 and TRBJ2-1, reads KAGVTQTPRYLIKTRGQQVTLSCSPISGHRSVSWYQQTPGQGLQFLFEYFSETQRNKGNFPGRFSGRQFSNSRSEMNVSTLELGDSALYLCASSLVRTGDGDEQFFGPGTRLTVL.

This chain connects TRBV7-8 to TRBJ2-2; possible D gene TRBD2, 6 bases. The CDR3 totals 17 residues. The V and J ends lost 5 bases and 0 bases respectively, with 16 bases between them. CDR1 and CDR2 from the germline V gene are SGHVS and FQNEAQ. The CDR3 DNA is TGTGCCAGCAGCCATATTAGGCCGGGGGCGAACACCGGGGAGCTGTTTTTT. This codes for CASSHIRPGANTGELFF.

The chain recombines TRBV27 with TRBJ2-2; 7 bases match TRBD2. The length of the CDR3 is 14 residues. Germline-derived CDR1 and CDR2 are MNHEY and SMNVEV (reference sequence). V was clipped by 6 bases and J by 6 bases; unmatched bases: 7. The CDR3 bases are TGTGCCAGCAGGACTAGCCTCGGGTCCGGGGAGCTGTTTTTT. Residues: CASRTSLGSGELFF.